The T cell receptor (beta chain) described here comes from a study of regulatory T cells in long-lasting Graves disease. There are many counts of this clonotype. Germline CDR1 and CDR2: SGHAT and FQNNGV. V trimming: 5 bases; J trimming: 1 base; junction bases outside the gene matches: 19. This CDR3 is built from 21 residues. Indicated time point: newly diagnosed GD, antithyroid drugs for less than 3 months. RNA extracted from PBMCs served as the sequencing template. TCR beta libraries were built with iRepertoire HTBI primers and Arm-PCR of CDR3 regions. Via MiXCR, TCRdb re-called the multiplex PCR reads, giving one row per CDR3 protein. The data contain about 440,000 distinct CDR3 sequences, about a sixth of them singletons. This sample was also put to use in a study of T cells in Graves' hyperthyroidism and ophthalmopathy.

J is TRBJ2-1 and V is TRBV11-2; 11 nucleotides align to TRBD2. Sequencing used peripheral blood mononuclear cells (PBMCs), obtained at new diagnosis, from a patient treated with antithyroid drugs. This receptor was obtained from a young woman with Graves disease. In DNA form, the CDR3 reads TGTGCCAGCAGCAACGAAACGCCTTTCGGACTAGCGGGTGGGTCCTACAATGAGCAGTTCTTC. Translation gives CASSNETPFGLAGGSYNEQFF.